This T cell receptor (beta chain) was profiled in a study of control samples from healthy donors and cancer patients. V was pared by 6 bases and J by 3 bases, with 3 bases of the junction left unmatched. The CDR3 extends over 13 amino acids. Assay: immunoSEQ multiplex PCR; the TCRdb copy retains only in-frame clones and omits some. The sample contains about 150,000 clones, roughly 94% of which appear only once. The origin of this receptor is a man aged 60-69 years with colorectal cancer. What was sequenced was PBMCs. V usage is TRBV12-3 or TRBV12-4 and J usage is TRBJ2-3; 7 bases align to TRBD1. The CDR3 nucleotides read TGTGCCAGCAGACAGGGGCGAACAGATACGCAGTATTTT. This gives the protein CASRQGRTDTQYF.